Listed below are T cell receptor beta chains from one sample, sequenced in a study of blood T cells in healthy people across ages. TCRdb itself ran the 5' RACE reads through MiXCR, one entry per CDR3 protein. The repertoire includes 800,000 to 1,300,000 distinct CDR3 sequences, 25% of them detected once, and about 0.8% sits in the top ten. This sample also appeared in a second study, on T cells of mothers and their children.

Sequencing was performed on blood. These receptors were taken from a girl aged 2-9 years in good health. The CDR3 runs from the conserved cysteine through the conserved F or W. Fields, in order: D gene, J gene, CDR3 length, clone size, V gene, CDR3 DNA, CDR3 protein. D genes are given only for firm matches. Some rows have no size entry. The others give once, few or many, or a class for an expanded clone.

NA,TRBJ1-2,15,NA,TRBV7-9,TGTGCCAGCAGCTTCCTGGGGGAGGCCAACTATGGCTACACCTTC,CASSFLGEANYGYTF
NA,TRBJ1-4,16,NA,TRBV20-1,TGCAGTGCTAGAGAGATCCCCGGGGGGGGGTTCGAAAAACCGTTTTTT,CSAREIPGGGFEKPFF
NA,TRBJ2-1,16,few,TRBV28,TGTGCCAGCACTTATTACGCGGGCAGACCGAACTATGAGCAGTTCTTC,CASTYYAGRPNYEQFF
NA,TRBJ1-1,19,few,TRBV4-3,TGCGCCAGCAGCCAAGGGCTGGCTTTCCAAGGGGGTCCGGGCACTGAAGCTTTCTTT,CASSQGLAFQGGPGTEAFF
NA,TRBJ2-7,15,NA,TRBV13,TGTGCCAGCAGCCGCTCACAGATATCTACCTACGAGCAGTACTTC,CASSRSQISTYEQYF
NA,TRBJ2-1,12,NA,TRBV7-2,TGTGCCAGCACTTTGGTCCTTAATGAGCAGTTCTTC,CASTLVLNEQFF
NA,TRBJ2-1,14,NA,TRBV7-9,TGTGCCAGCAGCTTAGGGGTATCTAGCGATGAGCAGTTCTTC,CASSLGVSSDEQFF
TRBD2,TRBJ2-7,16,NA,TRBV7-2,TGTGCCAGCAGCTTAGCTCTAGCGGGGGAGTCCTACGAGCAGTACTTC,CASSLALAGESYEQYF
NA,TRBJ1-2,12,once,TRBV29-1,TGCAGCGTTGAGGGAGGGCACTATGGCTACACCTTC,CSVEGGHYGYTF
NA,TRBJ1-4,16,few,TRBV7-9,TGTGCCAGCAGCTCCTACGGGGTAGCGGCTAATGAAAAACTGTTTTTT,CASSSYGVAANEKLFF
NA,TRBJ2-5,16,NA,TRBV7-2,TGTGCCAGCAGCTCCCAATCCGGGACGGCTAAAGAGACCCAGTACTTC,CASSSQSGTAKETQYF
NA,TRBJ2-5,15,few,TRBV19,TGTGCCAGTAATCCCCTGGACGGGTCCCAAGAGACCCAGTACTTC,CASNPLDGSQETQYF
NA,TRBJ2-1,12,NA,TRBV4-1,TGCGCCAGCAGCCAATTTTACAATGAGCAGTTCTTC,CASSQFYNEQFF
NA,TRBJ1-2,15,few,TRBV28,TGTGCCAGCAGTTTACTTGAGGACCGCTACTATGGCTACACCTTC,CASSLLEDRYYGYTF
NA,TRBJ1-5,14,NA,TRBV5-8,TGTGCCAGCAGTCATACAGGGAGGGATCAGCCCCAGCATTTT,CASSHTGRDQPQHF
NA,TRBJ2-2,15,NA,TRBV12-3/TRBV12-4,TGTGCCAGCAGTTTGGGGTGGGAAGTCACCGGGGAGCTGTTTTTT,CASSLGWEVTGELFF
TRBD1,TRBJ2-3,16,few,TRBV27,TGTGCCAGCACTCCCCCAAGGGACAGCTACACAGATACGCAGTATTTT,CASTPPRDSYTDTQYF
NA,TRBJ1-2,13,NA,TRBV12-3/TRBV12-4,TGTGCCAGCACCTCTGAGGGGAACTATGGCTACACCTTC,CASTSEGNYGYTF
NA,TRBJ2-2,13,NA,TRBV7-2,TGTGCCAGCAGGCCCACGGGTAGCGGGGAGCTGTTTTTT,CASRPTGSGELFF
TRBD2,TRBJ2-2,15,NA,TRBV12-3/TRBV12-4,TGTGCCAGCAGTTACGCGGGGGGTTCAACCGGGGAGCTGTTTTTT,CASSYAGGSTGELFF
NA,TRBJ2-2,14,few,TRBV4-1,TGCGCCAGCAGCCAAGTTGAGGGAGCCGGGGAGCTGTTTTTT,CASSQVEGAGELFF
TRBD2,TRBJ2-1,16,few,TRBV4-1,TGCGCCAGCAGCCAATTGGGGACTAGAGTTTACAATGAGCAGTTCTTC,CASSQLGTRVYNEQFF
NA,TRBJ1-6,15,few,TRBV14,TGTGCCAGCAGCCAAGATCTAGGTCCGAATTCACCCCTCCACTTT,CASSQDLGPNSPLHF
NA,TRBJ1-6,14,NA,TRBV7-2,TGTGCCAGCAGCTTAGTCGTATATAATTCACCCCTCCACTTT,CASSLVVYNSPLHF
NA,TRBJ2-5,13,few,TRBV20-1,TGCAGTGCAAGGCCTCAGGGTCAAGAGACCCAGTACTTC,CSARPQGQETQYF
NA,TRBJ2-7,14,NA,TRBV7-2,TGTGCCAGCAGCCGGACAACCGGGGGTGCGGAGCAGTACTTC,CASSRTTGGAEQYF
NA,TRBJ2-1,11,NA,TRBV20-1,TGCAGTGCGGACGGAGACAATGAGCAGTTCTTC,CSADGDNEQFF
NA,TRBJ2-5,17,NA,TRBV4-1,TGCGCCAGCAGCCAAGTCGATGCGGAGTACCCGGGGGAATCCCAGTACTTC,CASSQVDAEYPGESQYF
TRBD2,TRBJ2-5,14,NA,TRBV28,TGTGCCAGCAGCCAGAGCGGGGTACAAGAGACCCAGTACTTC,CASSQSGVQETQYF
NA,TRBJ2-5,14,NA,TRBV28,TGTGCCAGCAGTCAGCTGGGGTCCCAAGAGACCCAGTACTTC,CASSQLGSQETQYF
NA,TRBJ2-3,14,NA,TRBV10-3,TGTGCCATCAGTGATCAAACAAGCGCCGATACGCAGTATTTT,CAISDQTSADTQYF
NA,TRBJ2-5,15,NA,TRBV4-3,TGCGCCAGCAGCCAAGTATTAGCGTCTTGGGAGACCCAGTACTTC,CASSQVLASWETQYF
NA,TRBJ2-5,12,NA,TRBV29-1,TGCAGCGTTGAAGATCCAAAGGGCGGGCAGTACTTC,CSVEDPKGGQYF
NA,TRBJ2-3,15,NA,TRBV28,TGTGCCAGCAGCGCCCGGGACTTACTAACAGATACGCAGTATTTT,CASSARDLLTDTQYF
NA,TRBJ2-1,14,NA,TRBV11-2,TGTGCCAGCAGCCGGCCGAGGGATCAGGATGAGCAGTTCTTC,CASSRPRDQDEQFF
NA,TRBJ2-7,15,NA,TRBV12-3/TRBV12-4,TGTGCCAGCAGTCTAGGACACTCGGCGTTCTACGAGCAGTACTTC,CASSLGHSAFYEQYF
TRBD1,TRBJ2-1,15,NA,TRBV2,TGTGCCAGCAAGACCTGGGGGACAGCCTACAATGAGCAGTTCTTC,CASKTWGTAYNEQFF
NA,TRBJ1-1,11,NA,TRBV29-1,TGCAGCGTTGCCCTGGCGAATGAAGCTTTCTTT,CSVALANEAFF
NA,TRBJ2-1,15,NA,TRBV6-1,TGTGCCAGCAGTGAATATGGGGGAATCGGGAATGAGCAGTTCTTC,CASSEYGGIGNEQFF
TRBD2,TRBJ2-7,14,NA,TRBV6-5,TGTGCCAGCAGTTTTACCAGCGGGGAGGACGAGCAGTACTTC,CASSFTSGEDEQYF
NA,TRBJ2-7,16,few,TRBV7-9,TGTGCCAGCAGCTTAGTCCCTGGGGAAGGATCCTACGAGCAGTACTTC,CASSLVPGEGSYEQYF
TRBD2,TRBJ2-5,14,NA,TRBV7-8,TGTGCCAGCAGCTTAGTATCTAGCGGGGAGACCCAGTACTTC,CASSLVSSGETQYF
NA,TRBJ2-5,14,once,TRBV12-3/TRBV12-4,TGTGCCAGCAACAAACAGGGATACCAAGAGACCCAGTACTTC,CASNKQGYQETQYF
NA,TRBJ1-1,13,NA,TRBV4-2,TGTGCCAGCAGCCACGGCAGGAACACTGAAGCTTTCTTT,CASSHGRNTEAFF
TRBD2,TRBJ2-1,15,NA,TRBV28,TGTGCCAGCAGTTTTCGTCTAGCGGAAAGCAATGAGCAGTTCTTC,CASSFRLAESNEQFF
TRBD2,TRBJ2-1,15,NA,TRBV6-6,TGTGCCAGCAGTTACTCGGGGGAGGGAGGGAATGAGCAGTTCTTC,CASSYSGEGGNEQFF
NA,TRBJ2-7,15,few,TRBV4-1,TGCGCCAGCAGCCAAGAGACAGGAGTAGCCTACGAGCAGTACTTC,CASSQETGVAYEQYF
NA,TRBJ1-2,12,few,TRBV9,TGTGCCAGCAGCGTAGATCCCTATGGCTACACCTTC,CASSVDPYGYTF